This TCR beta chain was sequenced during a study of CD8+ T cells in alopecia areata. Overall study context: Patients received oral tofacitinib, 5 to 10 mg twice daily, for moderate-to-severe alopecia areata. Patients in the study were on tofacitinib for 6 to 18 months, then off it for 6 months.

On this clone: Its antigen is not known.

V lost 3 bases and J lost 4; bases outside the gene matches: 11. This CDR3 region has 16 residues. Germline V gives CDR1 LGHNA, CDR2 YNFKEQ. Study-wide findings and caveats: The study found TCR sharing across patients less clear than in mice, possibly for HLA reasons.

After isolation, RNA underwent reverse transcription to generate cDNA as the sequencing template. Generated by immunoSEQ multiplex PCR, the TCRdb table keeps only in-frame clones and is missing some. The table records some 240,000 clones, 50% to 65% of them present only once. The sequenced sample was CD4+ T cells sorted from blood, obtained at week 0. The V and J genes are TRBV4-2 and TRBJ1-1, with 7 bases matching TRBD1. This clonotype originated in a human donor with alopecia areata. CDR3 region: CASSHVQQGLSTEAFF. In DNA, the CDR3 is TGTGCCAGCAGCCACGTTCAACAGGGGTTGAGCACTGAAGCTTTCTTT.